One and the same sample provided the 22 T cell receptor beta chains below, sequenced in a study of blood T cell repertoires in COVID-19 (TCRdb year 2020). Library creation used the immunoSEQ multiplex PCR assay. Entries here come from immuneACCESS through TCRdb and include only in-frame sequences with V and J called. Some clones fail to appear in such tables; in the studies checked, an unresolved V gene covers under half of the shortfall, and the cause of the remainder is unknown. For this sample the table gives some 320,000 clones, of which more than 90% were detected only once. The top ten constitute roughly 2.6% of the sample. The sequencing sample was made of PBMCs or T cells enriched from blood (not recorded which). The receptors come from a man between 60 and 70 years old who had recovered from COVID-19.

The chain has TRBV7-3 and TRBJ1-1; the D is unclear. The germline V gene encodes CDR1 SGHTA and CDR2 FQGTGA. The CDR3 length is 15 residues. Trimming left V 1 base short and J 1 base short, with 10 bases between. The CDR3 DNA sequence: TGTGCCAGCAGCTTAAATGGAAACAGGAACACTGAAGCTTTCTTT. Translation gives CASSLNGNRNTEAFF.

This clone is a singleton in its sample. The chain recombines TRBV5-4 with TRBJ1-3; D is unclear. V was cut by 4 bases and J by 4 bases, with 6 bases left in between. The CDR3 sequence is 12 residues long. Germline values: CDR1 SGHNT, CDR2 YYREEE (reference sequence). The CDR3 reads CASSDQGNTIYF. In nucleotides, the CDR3 is TGTGCCAGCAGCGATCAGGGAAACACCATATATTTT.

The rearrangement uses TRBV12-3 or TRBV12-4 and TRBJ1-2; D unresolved. The CDR3 covers 12 residues. Trimming removed 2 bases at V and 4 bases at J, with 5 bases between. CDR3 in DNA: TGTGCCAGCAGTTTACGGTTCTATGGCTACACCTTC. Protein product: CASSLRFYGYTF.

The chain couples TRBV4-2 to TRBJ2-4; D is perhaps TRBD2 (6 bases). This CDR3 contains 17 residues. Per the germline V gene, CDR1 is LGHNA and CDR2 is YNFKEQ. V lost 2 bases to trimming and J lost 0 bases, with 14 bases between them. The CDR3 region has the DNA TGTGCCAGCAGCCAAAATATAGCGGCCCTAGCCAAAAACATTCAGTACTTC. Protein: CASSQNIAALAKNIQYF.

This rearrangement joins TRBV3-1 (or the pseudogene TRBV3-2) to TRBJ1-5; TRBD1 matches 7 bases. J lost 5 bases, V lost 4 bases, and 17 bases had no gene match. This CDR3 is 18 amino acids long. Germline V gene sequence: CDR1 LGHDT, CDR2 YNNKEL (reference sequence). CDR3 sequence: CASSPPPLQGVDYQPQHF. CDR3 DNA: TGTGCCAGCAGCCCTCCACCCCTCCAGGGGGTCGATTATCAGCCCCAGCATTTT.

The chain links TRBV3-1 (or the pseudogene TRBV3-2) to TRBJ1-6; D is undetermined. The CDR3 runs 15 residues. Germline assignment: CDR1 LGHDT and CDR2 YNNKEL (reference sequence). The V end lost 0 bases, the J end lost 4 bases, and 7 bases lay between the germline ends. The CDR3 region has the DNA TGTGCCAGCAGCCAAGACGGGTTGTATAATTCACCCCTCCACTTT. Translation: CASSQDGLYNSPLHF.

The rearrangement uses TRBV2 and TRBJ2-3, with 9 positions matching TRBD1. The CDR3 spans 15 residues. Germline V gene data show CDR1 as SNHLY and CDR2 as FYNNEI. V lost 6 bases to trimming and J lost 6 bases; unmatched junction nucleotides: 10. For the CDR3, the DNA is TGTGCCAGCAGGACCACAGGGGGCGCGTTTGATACGCAGTATTTT. Its translation is CASRTTGGAFDTQYF.

V is TRBV7-9 and J is TRBJ2-3, with TRBD2 identical over 8 bases. V lost 5 bases, J lost 1 base, and 11 bases stayed unmatched. Germline CDR1 is SEHNR and CDR2 is FQNEAQ (reference sequence). This CDR3 spans 17 amino acids. The DNA of the CDR3 is TGTGCCAGCAGCCCTGCCGGCGGTAGCGGGGGCACAGATACGCAGTATTTT. It translates to CASSPAGGSGGTDTQYF.

V and J are TRBV6-2 or TRBV6-3 and TRBJ1-6; 10 bases match TRBD1. Per the germline V gene, CDR1 is MNHEY and CDR2 is SVGEGT. After removal of 1 base from V and 7 bases from J, the junction contained 1 base not matched to a gene. The CDR3 has 15 amino acids. The CDR3 here is CASSYWDRGNSPLHF. The CDR3 DNA sequence: TGTGCCAGCAGTTACTGGGACAGGGGAAATTCACCCCTCCACTTT.

The sample holds one count of this clone. This chain connects TRBV7-6 to TRBJ2-1, with 9 bases lining up with TRBD1. This CDR3 is built from 17 residues. Losses at the gene ends were 5 bases for V and 6 bases for J; bases not matched to a gene: 14. The germline V gene has CDR1 SGHVS and CDR2 FNYEAQ. The CDR3 reads CASSPRYRDRAFNEQFF. In DNA form, the CDR3 reads TGTGCCAGCAGCCCAAGGTATCGGGACAGGGCGTTCAATGAGCAGTTCTTC.

The chain links TRBV2 to TRBJ1-2; D possibly corresponds to TRBD1 (6 bases). V was trimmed by 8 bases and J by 8 bases, leaving 12 bases between them. The CDR3 totals 11 residues. Germline V gives CDR1 SNHLY, CDR2 FYNNEI. Here the CDR3 reads CASWGTGGYTF. CDR3 nucleotides: TGTGCCAGCTGGGGAACAGGGGGCTACACCTTC.

The chain recombines TRBV4-2 with TRBJ1-3; TRBD1 agrees at 8 bases. Germline CDR1 reads LGHNA; CDR2 reads YNFKEQ. Trimming removed 2 bases from V and 0 bases from J; junction bases left unmatched: 15. The CDR3 runs to 20 residues. The chain's CDR3 is CASSQILDRATRGSGNTIYF. The DNA of the CDR3 is TGTGCCAGCAGCCAAATCTTGGACAGGGCAACCAGGGGCTCTGGAAACACCATATATTTT.

This clone showed up just once. Compared with germline, one end of the junction differs, possibly owing to a read error. This chain links TRBV9 with TRBJ2-1; 12 nucleotides line up with TRBD2. The CDR3 runs 12 residues. Germline CDR1 is SGDLS and CDR2 is YYNGEE. The CDR3 coding sequence is TGTGCCAGCAGCACCCGGACTAGCGGGACTGTCTTC. It specifies CASSTRTSGTVF.

The gene calls are TRBV4-1 and TRBJ2-1, with 13 bases fitting TRBD2. CDR3 size: 15 residues. Trimming at V came to 4 bases and at J to 14 bases, leaving 11 bases not matched to a gene. CDR1 is MGHRA, CDR2 YSYEKL, per germline. This CDR3 is CASSLTGLAGVQKFF. The CDR3 nucleotides are TGCGCCAGCAGCCTTACAGGACTAGCGGGAGTGCAGAAGTTCTTC.

This clone has only a few counts. The chain employs TRBV10-3 and TRBJ2-7; TRBD2 agrees at 9 bases. Trimming cost V 8 bases and J 5 bases; bases outside gene matches: 16. The CDR3 contains 16 residues. Germline-derived CDR1 and CDR2 are ENHRY and SYGVKD. The CDR3 sequence: CAIGGPLASGIHEQYF. As DNA, the CDR3 is TGTGCCATCGGAGGGCCCCTGGCTAGCGGGATCCACGAGCAGTACTTC.

V and J are TRBV3-1 (or the pseudogene TRBV3-2) and TRBJ1-5, with 11 bases identical to TRBD1. J gave up 4 bases and V 4 bases, and 6 bases lay outside the gene matches. The CDR3 length is 16 residues. CDR1 is LGHDT, CDR2 YNNKEL, per germline (reference sequence). CDR3 nucleotides: TGTGCCAGCAGCCCCGGGACAGGGGGGCTAAATCAGCCCCAGCATTTT. Translated, it gives CASSPGTGGLNQPQHF.

V and J are TRBV2 and TRBJ1-3, with D perhaps matching TRBD1 (5 bases). This CDR3 has 13 residues. V was cut by 6 bases and J by 7 bases, with 13 bases left in between. From germline, CDR1 is SNHLY and CDR2 FYNNEI. CDR3 in amino acids: CASRQGEGNTIYF. In DNA, the CDR3 is TGTGCCAGCAGGCAGGGTGAAGGTAACACCATATATTTT.

The genes are TRBV5-1 and TRBJ2-3, with a weak D call TRBD2 (5 bases). CDR1 SGHRS and CDR2 YFSETQ come from the germline V gene. Trimming took off 0 bases at V and 1 base at J, with 6 bases between the two ends. The CDR3 is 14 amino acids. CDR3 in amino acids: CASSLGERTDTQYF. CDR3 DNA sequence: TGCGCCAGCAGCTTGGGGGAGCGCACAGATACGCAGTATTTT.

The gene calls are TRBV4-3 and TRBJ1-1, with D possibly being TRBD1 (5 bases). V lost 4 bases to trimming and J lost 10 bases, with 19 bases between them. Germline V gene sequence: CDR1 LGHNA, CDR2 YSLEER. The CDR3 length is 14 residues. Here the CDR3 DNA reads TGCGCCAGCAGCCTTTCTCAGGGTACAGGCGGAGCTTTCTTT. Protein sequence: CASSLSQGTGGAFF.

The chain is built from TRBV3-1 (or the pseudogene TRBV3-2) and TRBJ2-7, with D maybe TRBD2 (6 bases). Deletions cut 8 bases from V and 4 bases from J, with 12 bases between. CDR1 is LGHDT and CDR2 is YNNKEL in the germline V gene (reference sequence). The CDR3 covers 12 residues. CDR3 sequence reads: CASRAGRYEQYF. CDR3 nucleotides: TGTGCCAGCCGGGCGGGGCGGTACGAGCAGTACTTC.

This clone has just a few counts. CDR3 sequence (DNA): TGTGCCAGCAGCCAAGCGGGACAGGCAGGCGGTCAGCCCCAGCATTTT. It translates to CASSQAGQAGGQPQHF. This chain joins TRBV3-1 (or the pseudogene TRBV3-2) and TRBJ1-5; 8 positions agree with TRBD1. The CDR3 loop spans 16 amino acids. CDR1 and CDR2 from the germline V gene are LGHDT and YNNKEL (reference sequence). V lost 1 base to trimming and J lost 6 bases; unmatched junction nucleotides: 8.

To note about this clone: The sample contains more than one DNA sequence encoding this CDR3. The J gene is TRBJ2-1, the V gene TRBV5-4; TRBD2 agrees at 12 bases. Losses at the gene ends were 4 bases for V and 4 bases for J; bases not matched to a gene: 3. Looked up from germline, CDR1 is SGHNT and CDR2 is YYREEE (reference sequence). CDR3 size: 15 residues. The CDR3 DNA sequence: TGTGCCAGCAGCCCCGGGACTAGCGGGTACAATGAGCAGTTCTTC. Residues: CASSPGTSGYNEQFF.